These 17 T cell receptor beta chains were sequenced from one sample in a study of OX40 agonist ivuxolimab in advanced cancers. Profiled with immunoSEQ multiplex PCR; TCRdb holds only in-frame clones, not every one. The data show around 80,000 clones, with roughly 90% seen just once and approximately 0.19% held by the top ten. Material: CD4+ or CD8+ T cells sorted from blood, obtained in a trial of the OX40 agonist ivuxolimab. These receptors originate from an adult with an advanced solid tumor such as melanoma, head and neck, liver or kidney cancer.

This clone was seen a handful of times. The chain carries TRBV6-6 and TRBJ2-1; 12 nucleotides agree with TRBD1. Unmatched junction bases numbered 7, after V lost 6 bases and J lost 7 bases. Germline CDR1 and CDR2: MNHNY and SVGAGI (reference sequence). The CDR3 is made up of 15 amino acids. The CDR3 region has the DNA TGTGCCAGCAGAAAGGGACAGGGGGCGGGAAATGAGCAGTTCTTC. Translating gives CASRKGQGAGNEQFF.

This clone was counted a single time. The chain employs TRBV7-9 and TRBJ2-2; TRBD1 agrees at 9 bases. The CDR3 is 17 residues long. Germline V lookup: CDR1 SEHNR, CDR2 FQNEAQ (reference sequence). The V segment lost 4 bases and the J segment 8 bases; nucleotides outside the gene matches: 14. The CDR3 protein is CASSSVPGQGPKGELFF. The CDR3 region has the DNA TGTGCCAGCAGCTCAGTACCGGGACAGGGCCCGAAAGGGGAGCTGTTTTTT.

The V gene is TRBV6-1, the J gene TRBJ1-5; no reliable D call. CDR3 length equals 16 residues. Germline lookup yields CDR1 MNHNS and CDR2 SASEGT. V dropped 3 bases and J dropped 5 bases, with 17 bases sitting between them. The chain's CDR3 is CASSDAPGASDQPQHF. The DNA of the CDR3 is TGTGCCAGCAGTGACGCCCCGGGCGCCTCAGATCAGCCCCAGCATTTT.

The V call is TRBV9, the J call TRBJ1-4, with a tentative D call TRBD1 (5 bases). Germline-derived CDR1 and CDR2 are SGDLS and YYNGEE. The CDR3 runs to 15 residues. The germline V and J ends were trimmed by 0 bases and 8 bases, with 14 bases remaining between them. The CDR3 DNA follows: TGTGCCAGCAGCGTAGAGGTGGGGCGCGGAGAAAAACTGTTTTTT. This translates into CASSVEVGRGEKLFF.

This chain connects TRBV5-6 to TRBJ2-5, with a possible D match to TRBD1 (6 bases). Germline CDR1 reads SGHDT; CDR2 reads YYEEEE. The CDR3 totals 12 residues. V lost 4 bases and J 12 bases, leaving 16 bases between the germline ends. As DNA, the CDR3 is TGTGCCAGCAGCCCATGGGGCAGGGGCGAGTACTTC. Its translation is CASSPWGRGEYF.

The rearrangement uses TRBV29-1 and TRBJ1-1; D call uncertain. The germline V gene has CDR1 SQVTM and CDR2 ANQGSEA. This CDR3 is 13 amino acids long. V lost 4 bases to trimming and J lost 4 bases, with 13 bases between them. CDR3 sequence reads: CSVVYWSTTEAFF. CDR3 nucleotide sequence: TGCAGCGTTGTGTATTGGAGCACCACTGAAGCTTTCTTT.

CDR3 DNA: TGTGCCAGCAGCCAATCTAGCGGGGCCGCCGAGCAGTACTTC. It yields the protein CASSQSSGAAEQYF. V is TRBV9 and J is TRBJ2-7, with TRBD2 matching 9 bases. Per the germline V gene, CDR1 is SGDLS and CDR2 is YYNGEE. J was trimmed by 6 bases and V by 4 bases; bases with no gene match: 8. CDR3 length: 14 residues.

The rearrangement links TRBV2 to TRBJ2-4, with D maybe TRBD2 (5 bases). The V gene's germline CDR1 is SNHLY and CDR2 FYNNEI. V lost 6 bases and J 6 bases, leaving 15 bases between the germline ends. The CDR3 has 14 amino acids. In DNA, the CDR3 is TGTGCCAGCAGGCCCCGAGGGAGTTCAAACATTCAGTACTTC. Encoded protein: CASRPRGSSNIQYF.

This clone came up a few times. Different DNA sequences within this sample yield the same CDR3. The CDR3 DNA follows: TGCGCCAGCAGCCTCGAGCAGGGGGGACCCCTCCACTTT. Translated: CASSLEQGGPLHF. J is TRBJ1-6 and V is TRBV5-1; 7 positions match TRBD1. With V trimmed by 4 bases and J by 12 bases, 7 bases remained unmatched. The CDR3 is 13 amino acids. Germline assignment: CDR1 SGHRS and CDR2 YFSETQ.

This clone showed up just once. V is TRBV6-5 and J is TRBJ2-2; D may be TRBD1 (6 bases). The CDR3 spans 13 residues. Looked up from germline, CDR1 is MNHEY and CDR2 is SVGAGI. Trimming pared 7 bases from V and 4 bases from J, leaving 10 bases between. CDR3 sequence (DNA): TGTGCCAGCAACAGGGTACGCACCGGGGAGCTGTTTTTT. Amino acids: CASNRVRTGELFF.

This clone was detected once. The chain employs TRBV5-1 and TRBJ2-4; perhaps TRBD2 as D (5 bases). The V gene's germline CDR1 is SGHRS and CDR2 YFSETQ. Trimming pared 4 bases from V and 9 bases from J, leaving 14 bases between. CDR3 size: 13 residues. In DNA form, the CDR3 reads TGCGCCAGCAGCCAATACGGGGAACGCATTCAGTACTTC. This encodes CASSQYGERIQYF.

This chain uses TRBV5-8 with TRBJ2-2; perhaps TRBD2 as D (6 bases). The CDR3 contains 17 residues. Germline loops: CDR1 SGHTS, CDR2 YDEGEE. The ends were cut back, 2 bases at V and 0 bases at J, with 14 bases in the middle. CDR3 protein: CASSLLRDFANTGELFF. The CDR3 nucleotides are TGTGCCAGCAGCTTACTCCGGGACTTCGCGAACACCGGGGAGCTGTTTTTT.

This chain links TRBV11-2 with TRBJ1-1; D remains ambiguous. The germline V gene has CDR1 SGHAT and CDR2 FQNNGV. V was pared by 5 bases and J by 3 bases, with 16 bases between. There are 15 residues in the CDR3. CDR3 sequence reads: CASSLQLGGDTEAFF. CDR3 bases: TGTGCCAGCAGCCTACAACTCGGCGGGGACACTGAAGCTTTCTTT.

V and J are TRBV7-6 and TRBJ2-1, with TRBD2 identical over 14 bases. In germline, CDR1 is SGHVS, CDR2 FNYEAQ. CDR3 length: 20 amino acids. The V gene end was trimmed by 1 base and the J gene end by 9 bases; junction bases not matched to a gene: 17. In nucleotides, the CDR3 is TGTGCCAGCAGCTTAGTTGGGACTAGCGGGAGACGTGGCAATACAGTTGAGCAGTTCTTC. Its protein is CASSLVGTSGRRGNTVEQFF.

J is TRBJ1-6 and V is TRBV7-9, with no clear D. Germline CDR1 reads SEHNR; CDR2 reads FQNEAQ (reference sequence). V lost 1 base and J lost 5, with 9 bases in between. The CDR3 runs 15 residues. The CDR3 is CASSLGGTDNSPLHF. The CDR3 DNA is TGTGCCAGCAGCTTAGGGGGAACAGATAATTCACCCCTCCACTTT.

The CDR3 here is CASSLGPGGRLRNTIYF. In DNA form, the CDR3 reads TGTGCCAGCAGCTTAGGCCCCGGAGGGCGACTCCGAAACACCATATATTTT. The chain is built from TRBV7-9 and TRBJ1-3; D is uncertain. The length of the CDR3 is 17 residues. V was trimmed by 1 base and J by 5 bases, leaving 18 bases between them. Germline V gene data show CDR1 as SEHNR and CDR2 as FQNEAQ (reference sequence).

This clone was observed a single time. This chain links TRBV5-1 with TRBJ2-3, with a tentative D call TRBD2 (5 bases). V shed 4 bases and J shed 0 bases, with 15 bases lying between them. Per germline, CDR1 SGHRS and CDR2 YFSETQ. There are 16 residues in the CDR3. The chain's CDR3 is CASSRGVSESTDTQYF. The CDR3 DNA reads TGCGCCAGCAGCCGGGGTGTATCTGAAAGCACAGATACGCAGTATTTT.